This T cell receptor (beta chain) was observed in a study of CXCR3-negative and CXCR3-positive naive CD8 T cells. Study details: Every library held about 1.5 +/- 0.3 million TRB reads, and the total came to around 150 million.

As to this clonotype: Its cognate antigen is unknown.

General study points: CXCR3-positive naive cells had more hydrophobic TRB CDR3s than CXCR3-negative naive cells.

Germline values: CDR1 SGHVS, CDR2 FNYEAQ. The CDR3 is made up of 14 amino acids. Via 5' RACE with UMI labels, TRB cDNA libraries were prepared. TCRdb reanalyzed the 5' RACE reads, giving one entry per CDR3 protein sequence and no DNA. This table holds tens of thousands of distinct CDR3 sequences. Triplicate sorts, approximately 300,000 cells apiece, were made for each CD8+ T cell subset. The source of this sequence is a human donor in good health. Some clones in this sample may be carry-over from other donors' samples. The genes are TRBV7-6 and TRBJ2-1; TCRdb gives TRBD1 as the D gene, but with no DNA this cannot be confirmed. What was sequenced was naive CXCR3+ CD8+ T cells from blood. Subset of the sample: CD45RO-CCR7+CD27+CD95- naive CD8+ T cells expressing CXCR3 (TNR3+). The CDR3 spells CASSLAGRYNEQFF.